This TCR beta chain originates from a study of blood T cell repertoires in COVID-19. Overall study: Samples taken during acute and convalescent COVID-19 were collected in the United States, Italy and Spain. T cells, B-cell-depleted T cells, or PBMCs supplied cDNA or gDNA.

As handled by the study authors: Cell counts per sample came from amplifying reference gene primers. The data were produced by immunoSEQ multiplex PCR, yet TCRdb's version contains in-frame clones alone and is incomplete. Clone size and the V and J calls come from that table; the DNA yielded D and trimming. This table has some 390,000 clones, roughly 86% appearing once. The CDR3 loop spans 17 amino acids. Germline V gives CDR1 KGHSH, CDR2 LQKENI. With 2 bases clipped from V and 6 bases from J, the junction kept 5 bases outside the gene matches. The sequence was obtained from a human donor in a cohort sampled during active COVID-19. The chain has TRBV18 and TRBJ2-2; 14 nucleotides align to TRBD2. The sequencing input was peripheral blood. Written as DNA, the CDR3 is TGTGCCAGCTCACCAAGGGGACTAGCGGGAGCTTCCGGGGAGCTGTTTTTT. It translates to CASSPRGLAGASGELFF.